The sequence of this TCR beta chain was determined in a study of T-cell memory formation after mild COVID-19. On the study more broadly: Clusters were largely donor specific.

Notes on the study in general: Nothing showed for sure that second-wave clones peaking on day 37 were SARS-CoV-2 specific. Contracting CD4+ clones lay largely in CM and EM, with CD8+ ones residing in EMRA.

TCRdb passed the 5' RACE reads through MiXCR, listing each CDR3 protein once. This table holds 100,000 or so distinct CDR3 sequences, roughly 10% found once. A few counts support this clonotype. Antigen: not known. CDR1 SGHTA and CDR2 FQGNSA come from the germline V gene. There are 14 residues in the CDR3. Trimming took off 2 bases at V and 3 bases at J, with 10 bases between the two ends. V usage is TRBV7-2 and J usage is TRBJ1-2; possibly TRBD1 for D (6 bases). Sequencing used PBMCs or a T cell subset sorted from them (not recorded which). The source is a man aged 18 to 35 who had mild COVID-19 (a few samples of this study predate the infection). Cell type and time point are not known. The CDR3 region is CASSLPGVDYGYTF. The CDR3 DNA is TGTGCCAGCAGCTTACCAGGGGTAGACTATGGCTACACCTTC.